This is a list of T cell receptor beta chains from one sample in a study of T cell responses to AZD1222 COVID-19 vaccine. Assay: immunoSEQ multiplex PCR; the TCRdb copy retains only in-frame clones and omits some. The profile covers about 110,000 clones, with about 90% appearing a single time and 6.5% to 10% taken by the ten largest. The sequences come from peripheral blood, collected 28 days after the second AZD1222 dose. The receptors were gathered from an adult who received the AZD1222 COVID-19 vaccine. Each CDR3 is given without its conserved first and last residue. Where a row states a size, it is once, few, many or the class of an expanded clone; other rows omit it.

clone_size,v_call,cdr3_aa
once,TRBV4-3,ASSQGTGANQPQH
NA,TRBV7-8,ASSRGGGWNTGELF
NA,TRBV2,AIVKTVRYGYT
NA,TRBV11-2,ASSLGIASTYEQY
NA,TRBV3-1/TRBV3-2,ASSQDRELF
NA,TRBV24-1,ATSDNRGSGNTIY
NA,TRBV27,ASSLWGDEKLF
NA,TRBV18,ASSSDREGGEKLF
NA,TRBV6-1,ASSEGQGGYGYT
NA,TRBV2,ASSAPGGAESPLH
NA,TRBV7-2,ASSAWLLPY
NA,TRBV5-1,ASSHDRGMNTEAF
NA,TRBV13,ASSPLAGDSYNEQF
once,TRBV7-3,ASSFKNTGELF
NA,TRBV2,ASSDAYTIY
few,TRBV5-8,ASSPKTWTTDNEQF
few,TRBV18,ASSPPSLNEQY
NA,TRBV27,ASSIRGGVGEQF
NA,TRBV5-1,ASSSPGTSGGAGETQY
NA,TRBV5-5,ASTNGASNTEAF
NA,TRBV11-2,ASSPHRGTVNSPLH
NA,TRBV5-1,ASSYRLVGDTQY
NA,TRBV5-4,ASRRMTRPLMNEQF
NA,TRBV7-2,ASSAGMNTEAF
NA,TRBV10-3,AISEGGPEAF
NA,TRBV7-2,ASSAGGSKNIQY
NA,TRBV5-6,ASSFLSADTGELF
NA,TRBV29-1,ASGGNYNEQF